These 21 T cell receptor beta chains were sequenced from one sample in a study of identical twins. TCRdb re-called the 5' RACE reads through MiXCR, storing one row per CDR3 protein. The sample includes about 100,000 distinct CDR3 sequences, about 5.6% of them seen just once. Sequencing used memory T cells sorted from blood. These receptors originate from a woman aged 45-65 years in good health.

Concerning this clonotype itself: This may be a read error: a much more frequent sequence differs by one nucleotide. No conserved phenylalanine or tryptophan is present at the end of the CDR3, so a read error is the likely explanation. The chain recombines TRBV12-3 or TRBV12-4 with TRBJ1-1, with D hard to call. CDR3 size: 15 residues. Trimming cost V 2 bases and J 5 bases, with 15 bases left between them. The CDR3 nucleotides read TGTGCCAGCAGTTTACGGCCCGGGGTCCGAACTGAAGCTTTCTTG. Translating gives CASSLRPGVRTEAFL.

This clonotype was recorded at least ten times. The rearrangement joins TRBV11-2 to TRBJ2-1; D remains ambiguous. Trimming left V 7 bases short and J 7 bases short, with 8 bases between. CDR1 SGHAT and CDR2 FQNNGV come from the germline V gene. The CDR3 contains 11 residues. The CDR3 DNA follows: TGTGCCAGCACCCAGAAAAATGAGCAGTTCTTC. Its translation: CASTQKNEQFF.

This clonotype was seen many times. This sequence joins TRBV5-1 and TRBJ2-5; possibly TRBD1 for D (6 bases). This CDR3 contains 14 residues. Trimming cost V 4 bases and J 3 bases, with 13 bases left between them. CDR1 is SGHRS and CDR2 is YFSETQ in the germline V gene. In DNA, the CDR3 is TGCGCCAGCAGCCAGGACAGTGTTGAAGAGACCCAGTACTTC. Amino acids: CASSQDSVEETQYF.

This clonotype was seen ten or more times. The rearrangement uses TRBV25-1 and TRBJ2-2; D remains unclear. V shed 3 bases and J shed 6 bases, with 11 bases lying between them. This CDR3 region has 14 residues. Germline V gene lookup returns CDR1 MGHDK and CDR2 SYGVNS. The CDR3 DNA reads as TGTGCCAGCAGTGACAACGTTGAAGCCGGGGAGCTGTTTTTT. It encodes CASSDNVEAGELFF.

The chain couples TRBV18 to TRBJ1-1; a weak D match, TRBD1 (6 bases). V was cut by 3 bases and J by 1 base, with 15 bases left in between. Germline CDR1 and CDR2: KGHSH and LQKENI. The CDR3 totals 16 residues. CDR3 sequence (DNA): TGTGCCAGCTCACCTAGAACCGGGACACAGAACACTGAAGCTTTCTTT. It encodes CASSPRTGTQNTEAFF.

This clonotype was detected ten times or more. The CDR3 DNA reads TGTGCCAGCAGCTTACAAGATACGCAGTATTTT. Its protein is CASSLQDTQYF. The gene calls are TRBV7-9 and TRBJ2-3, with no clear D. The V end lost 2 bases, the J end lost 5 bases, and 2 bases lay between the germline ends. The CDR3 totals 11 residues. Per the germline V gene, CDR1 is SEHNR and CDR2 is FQNEAQ (reference sequence).

This clonotype has a handful of counts. This chain joins TRBV20-1 and TRBJ2-7, with 8 bases aligning to TRBD1. Germline assignment: CDR1 DFQATT and CDR2 SNEGSKA (reference sequence). The CDR3 runs 13 residues. Trimming at V came to 6 bases and at J to 2 bases, leaving 6 bases not matched to a gene. CDR3 sequence (DNA): TGCAGTGCCCGCCGGGACAGGACCTACGAGCAGTACTTC. It codes for CSARRDRTYEQYF.

The rearrangement uses TRBV20-1 and TRBJ2-1; 8 nucleotides line up with TRBD2. The CDR3 runs to 15 residues. CDR1 is DFQATT and CDR2 is SNEGSKA in the germline V gene (reference sequence). Trimming took 4 bases from V and 1 from J; bases not matched to a gene: 6. The CDR3 sequence is CSATPIAGSYNEQFF. CDR3 coding DNA: TGCAGTGCTACCCCCATAGCGGGGTCCTACAATGAGCAGTTCTTC.

This clonotype was seen more than once but under ten times. The J gene is TRBJ1-1, the V gene TRBV20-1; D possibly corresponds to TRBD1 (5 bases). The CDR3 is 18 residues long. Germline-derived CDR1 and CDR2 are DFQATT and SNEGSKA (reference sequence). The V gene lost 0 bases and the J gene lost 0 bases, with 20 bases spanning the gap. The CDR3 DNA sequence: TGCAGTGCTAGAGATTTAAAGGACCCCAGAGGGGTGAACACTGAAGCTTTCTTT. Its translation: CSARDLKDPRGVNTEAFF.

This clonotype showed up many times. This chain joins TRBV15 and TRBJ2-5; the D gene is possibly TRBD2 (5 bases). The CDR3 is 13 amino acids. Trimming left V 6 bases short and J 7 bases short, with 15 bases between. CDR1 is LNHNV and CDR2 is YYDKDF in the germline V gene (reference sequence). CDR3 amino acids: CATSGPLLATQYF. CDR3 sequence (DNA): TGTGCCACCAGTGGTCCTCTTCTAGCGACCCAGTACTTC.

This clonotype came up many times. This chain links TRBV5-6 with TRBJ1-1; no clear D gene. CDR1 and CDR2 (germline): SGHDT, YYEEEE. The CDR3 loop spans 14 amino acids. The V end was cut by 6 bases, the J end by 3 bases, with 15 bases between. The CDR3 sequence is CASNSGFEDTEAFF. CDR3 nucleotides: TGTGCCAGCAATTCAGGATTTGAGGACACTGAAGCTTTCTTT.

This clonotype was seen a handful of times. CDR3 bases: TGTGCCAGTAGTATAGGACAGAGCTTCCTCGATGAGCAGTTCTTC. Encoded protein: CASSIGQSFLDEQFF. This chain links TRBV19 with TRBJ2-1, with D perhaps matching TRBD1 (5 bases). V was trimmed by 1 base and J by 8 bases, leaving 15 bases between them. The germline V gene encodes CDR1 LNHDA and CDR2 SQIVND (reference sequence). This CDR3 contains 15 residues. Complete variable domain (other parts from reference TRBV19 and TRBJ2-1): DGGITQSPKYLFRKEGQNVTLSCEQNLNHDAMYWYRQDPGQGLRLIYYSQIVNDFQKGDIAEGYSVSREKKESFPLTVTSAQKNPTAFYLCASSIGQSFLDEQFFGPGTRLTVL.

This clonotype turned up a few times. The V and J genes are TRBV5-6 and TRBJ2-3; the match to TRBD1 covers 8 bases. The CDR3 consists of 16 residues. Trimming cost V 3 bases and J 2 bases; bases outside gene matches: 8. The germline V gene has CDR1 SGHDT and CDR2 YYEEEE. The CDR3 sequence is CASSSGQGEPTDTQYF. CDR3 sequence (DNA): TGTGCCAGCAGCTCAGGACAGGGAGAACCCACAGATACGCAGTATTTT.

This clonotype was observed at least ten times. The J gene is TRBJ1-1, the V gene TRBV20-1; 10 positions match TRBD1. Looked up from germline, CDR1 is DFQATT and CDR2 is SNEGSKA (reference sequence). The length of the CDR3 is 14 residues. The ends lost 0 bases at V and 5 bases at J; junction bases unmatched: 3. CDR3 protein: CSARDMDRGTEAFF. DNA of the CDR3: TGCAGTGCTAGAGACATGGACAGGGGGACTGAAGCTTTCTTT.

This clonotype was seen a handful of times. V usage is TRBV6-1 and J usage is TRBJ2-1, with D tentatively TRBD1 (7 bases). Germline lookup yields CDR1 MNHNS and CDR2 SASEGT. The V and J ends lost 8 bases and 4 bases respectively, with 12 bases between them. This CDR3 is built from 13 residues. CDR3 nucleotides: TGTGCCAGCGCGGGGACAGCATACAATGAGCAGTTCTTC. Protein product: CASAGTAYNEQFF.

This clonotype was counted at least ten times. The gene calls are TRBV3-1 and TRBJ2-6; possibly TRBD1 for D (6 bases). Trimming removed 1 base from V and 2 bases from J, with 15 bases in between. The CDR3 spans 18 residues. From germline, CDR1 is LGHDT and CDR2 YNNKEL (reference sequence). The CDR3 DNA reads as TGTGCCAGCAGCCAAGGACTCACAGGGTTGACTGGGGCCAACGTCCTGACTTTC. It codes for CASSQGLTGLTGANVLTF.

This clonotype was observed a few times. A much bigger clone sits one base away, suggesting this may be a read error. This rearrangement joins TRBV12-3 or TRBV12-4 to TRBJ2-1, with TRBD2 identical over 12 bases. The CDR3 loop spans 14 amino acids. The J segment lost 13 bases and the V segment lost 8 bases, leaving 12 bases of the junction unmatched. The CDR3 DNA reads TGTGCCAGCTATGCTAGCGGGAGGGCCGCGAATCAGTTCTTC. It is translated as CASYASGRAANQFF.

The sample holds many counts of this clonotype. The V call is TRBV6-6, the J call TRBJ2-3; 12 nucleotides match TRBD2. Germline trimming cut 5 bases from V and 1 base from J; bases unmatched to any gene: 10. Germline V CDR1 and CDR2: MNHNY, SVGAGI (reference sequence). This CDR3 is built from 18 residues. CDR3 bases: TGTGCCAGCAGTCCCCTAAGTCGACTAGCGGGAGGCACAGATACGCAGTATTTT. Protein: CASSPLSRLAGGTDTQYF.

V is TRBV5-6 and J is TRBJ2-1; maybe TRBD1 (7 bases). The CDR3 length is 15 residues. Germline V gives CDR1 SGHDT, CDR2 YYEEEE. V was trimmed by 1 base and J by 9 bases, leaving 17 bases between them. DNA for the CDR3: TGTGCCAGCAGCTTGAGACAGGGATACGGGAGTGAGCAGTTCTTC. Protein: CASSLRQGYGSEQFF.

The chain joins TRBV20-1 to TRBJ1-6, with TRBD1 as a possible D gene (6 bases). The V end was cut by 5 bases, the J end by 5 bases, with 13 bases between. CDR1 is DFQATT and CDR2 is SNEGSKA in the germline V gene (reference sequence). The CDR3 has 14 amino acids. CDR3 sequence reads: CSASTGRDNSPLHF. CDR3 coding DNA: TGCAGTGCTTCGACAGGACGTGATAATTCACCCCTCCACTTT.

The sample holds a few counts of this clonotype. The chain employs TRBV6-6 and TRBJ2-1; 8 nucleotides line up with TRBD2. This CDR3 comprises 16 residues. In germline, CDR1 is MNHNY, CDR2 SVGAGI (reference sequence). Trimming cost V 8 bases and J 5 bases; bases outside gene matches: 14. The CDR3 DNA follows: TGTGCCAGCGGCTCAGTAGGCGGGAGGAAGGACAATGAGCAGTTCTTC. As protein: CASGSVGGRKDNEQFF.